Listed below are T cell receptor beta chains from one sample, sequenced in a study of blood T cell repertoires in COVID-19. TCRdb's table, derived via immunoSEQ multiplex PCR, lists solely in-frame clones and lacks some. The sample has 200,000 to 250,000 clones, about 83% seen once. Sequences were obtained from peripheral blood. The receptors originated from a man aged 50 or older with active or convalescent COVID-19. The conserved cysteine and the conserved F or W are not part of the CDR3 here. The D gene is left open where the match is weak.

>TRBV11-3|12|NA|TRBJ2-3
ASSLEWGADTQY
>TRBV19|12|NA|TRBJ1-5
ASRSGNSNQPQH
>TRBV15|14|TRBD1|TRBJ1-3
ATSRDRGVSGNTIY
>TRBV6-6|12|TRBD1|TRBJ2-2
ASRRQGFAGELF
>TRBV9|13|NA|TRBJ1-6
ASSARQAGNSPLH
>TRBV2|13|NA|TRBJ1-3
ASSGQDFSGNTIY
>TRBV13|13|NA|TRBJ2-2
ASKVTDRGGGELF
>TRBV10-3|14|TRBD1|TRBJ2-5
AISESGTGGKETQY
>TRBV12-3/TRBV12-4|10|NA|TRBJ2-1
ASSLGRNEQF
>TRBV6-5|12|TRBD1|TRBJ1-4
ASRHRGGNEKLF
>TRBV29-1|13|TRBD1|TRBJ1-1
SVEDRGRMNTEAF
>TRBV4-1|14|NA|TRBJ2-3
ASSLPSGVFTDTQY
>TRBV10-3|14|TRBD2|TRBJ2-7
AISESATSGRYEQY
>TRBV7-9|12|TRBD1|TRBJ1-2
ASSLLQGAGGYT
>TRBV10-3|13|TRBD2|TRBJ2-7
ATRGGREAFYEQY
>TRBV6-5|12|TRBD1|TRBJ1-3
ASEPGTGVYTIY
>TRBV4-3|15|NA|TRBJ2-2
ASSQAPSAGSTGELF
>TRBV24-1|11|NA|TRBJ2-3
ATSVYSGDTQY
>TRBV9|15|TRBD1|TRBJ1-6
ASSVGGTGLVDSPLH
>TRBV5-6|11|NA|TRBJ2-5
ASSPPRGETQY
>TRBV6-5|13|NA|TRBJ2-7
ASSYRRGRDYEQY
>TRBV4-3|13|TRBD1|TRBJ2-7
ASSRQGQGRYEQY
>TRBV12-5|14|TRBD1|TRBJ1-5
ASGSFTGVSNQPQH
>TRBV19|13|NA|TRBJ2-5
ASSRASGGRETQY
>TRBV11-1|13|NA|TRBJ1-1
ASSLQGMGNTEAF
>TRBV27|13|NA|TRBJ1-1
ASSYRGQGLTEAF
>TRBV30|11|NA|TRBJ1-1
ASNQGSTTEAF
>TRBV4-1|15|NA|TRBJ1-2
ASSHLLPSASNYGYT
>TRBV27|11|NA|TRBJ1-4
ASSPLDSGKLF
>TRBV6-2/TRBV6-3|13|NA|TRBJ2-6
ASSIGGAGANVLT
>TRBV12-3/TRBV12-4|9|NA|TRBJ2-1
ASSLYNEQF
>TRBV3-1/TRBV3-2|12|NA|TRBJ1-6
ASSQVGGTSPLH
>TRBV29-1|11|TRBD1|TRBJ2-1
SDGTGMNNEQF
>TRBV7-3|13|NA|TRBJ2-7
ASSLTAGARYEQY
>TRBV2|12|TRBD1|TRBJ2-7
ASSRDRASYEQY
>TRBV7-8|14|TRBD1|TRBJ1-2
ASSPVIGRDRYGYT
>TRBV10-3|12|NA|TRBJ2-5
AIAGPGSGETQY
>TRBV18|10|TRBD1|TRBJ2-3
ASLQGTDTQY
>TRBV5-5|16|NA|TRBJ2-2
ASSLGRRTPDGSGELF
>TRBV7-9|13|TRBD1|TRBJ1-4
ASSFTGTVNEKLF
>TRBV7-9|12|NA|TRBJ2-7
ASSFTGSSYEQY
>TRBV27|11|NA|TRBJ1-2
ASSSRQSKGYT
>TRBV18|13|NA|TRBJ2-7
ASSPPLRGGEEQY
>TRBV5-6|14|TRBD1|TRBJ1-6
ASNPFRGQNNSPLH
>TRBV4-1|13|TRBD1|TRBJ1-2
ASSQATQGAYGYT
>TRBV28|12|NA|TRBJ2-1
ASSNFGRGNEQF
>TRBV5-4|16|TRBD2|TRBJ2-1
ASSLPPGAGGQGDEQF
>TRBV6-5|12|NA|TRBJ1-1
ASIRAYPNTEAF
>TRBV11-2|12|TRBD1|TRBJ1-5
ASSLDRVGQPQH
>TRBV27|13|NA|TRBJ2-2
ASSMGLPGPGELF
>TRBV29-1|12|NA|TRBJ2-3
SVVVGGRTDTQY
>TRBV19|13|NA|TRBJ1-5
ASSINSNSNQPQH
>TRBV28|12|TRBD2|TRBJ2-1
ASSLLAGGNEQF
>TRBV10-3|13|TRBD1|TRBJ1-2
AISERQGVQSGYT
>TRBV7-2|14|TRBD1|TRBJ1-4
ASSFGDRGLNEKLF
>TRBV2|13|NA|TRBJ2-7
ASYSPRRSSREQY
>TRBV5-6|9|NA|TRBJ2-1
ASSWTVEQF